The clone carrying this TCR beta chain has a handful of counts. These data originate in a study of T cells after yellow fever vaccination. This CDR3 has 14 residues. Trimming cost V 4 bases and J 8 bases, with 16 bases left between them. The germline V gene has CDR1 SNHLY and CDR2 FYNNEI. TCRdb independently ran MiXCR on the 5' RACE reads; one entry per CDR3 protein. The sample lists some 80,000 distinct CDR3 sequences, more than 10% occurring once. The sequence derives from a man aged 18 to 35 who received the YFV17D yellow fever vaccine. The chain combines TRBV2 with TRBJ2-3; D is perhaps TRBD1 or TRBD2 (5 bases each). Here the sequenced sample was CD8+ T cells not binding an NS4B(214-222) dextramer, sorted from PBMCs, taken around 3 weeks after the first yellow fever vaccination. The CDR3 nucleotides are TGTGCCAGCAGTGGGGGACCCTATTCAGCTACGCAGTATTTT. Amino acids: CASSGGPYSATQYF.